The 9 T cell receptor beta chains below were found in one sample sequenced in a study of shared clonotypes between healthy human individuals. The method was immunoSEQ multiplex PCR; TCRdb's version includes in-frame clones alone and lacks a portion of them. The table includes some 1 million clones, roughly 70% detected once. Sequencing was performed on memory CD4+ T cells sorted from blood. Subset meaning: CD45RA-negative fraction. These receptors were collected from a man younger than 30 in good health.

The CDR3: CASSLSMISYEQYF. In nucleotides, the CDR3 is TGTGCCAGCAGCTTATCCATGATCTCCTACGAGCAGTACTTC. The chain has TRBV11-2 and TRBJ2-7, with D unresolved. V was clipped by 2 bases and J by 0 bases, with 8 bases between them. In germline, CDR1 is SGHAT, CDR2 FQNNGV. This CDR3 comprises 14 residues. The complete variable domain, with remaining parts taken from reference TRBV11-2 and TRBJ2-7, reads EAGVAQSPRYKIIEKRQSVAFWCNPISGHATLYWYQQILGQGPKLLIQFQNNGVVDDSQLPKDRFSAERLKGVDSTLKIQPAKLEDSAVYLCASSLSMISYEQYFGPGTRLTVT.

In this sample, this clone turned up a few times. V and J are TRBV6-6 and TRBJ2-2, with 8 bases identical to TRBD2. The V and J ends lost 5 bases and 3 bases, in that order; junction bases with no gene match: 5. Germline CDR1 reads MNHNY; CDR2 reads SVGAGI (reference sequence). There are 15 residues in the CDR3. The CDR3 spells CASSLTSAHTGELFF. CDR3 coding DNA: TGTGCCAGCAGTCTGACTAGCGCGCACACCGGGGAGCTGTTTTTT.

This rearrangement joins TRBV18 to TRBJ1-4, with 7 bases that match TRBD1. The CDR3 is made up of 14 amino acids. The ends lost 6 bases at V and 0 bases at J; junction bases unmatched: 1. Germline V gene data show CDR1 as KGHSH and CDR2 as LQKENI. The CDR3 bases are TGTGCCAGCTCGGGGACAGCAACTAATGAAAAACTGTTTTTT. Amino acid sequence: CASSGTATNEKLFF.

This chain uses TRBV6-5 with TRBJ2-1, with D possibly TRBD1 on 6 matching bases. Germline V gene sequence: CDR1 MNHEY, CDR2 SVGAGI. V was shortened by 3 bases and J by 6 bases, with 9 bases between the two germline ends. This CDR3 has 13 amino acids. As DNA, the CDR3 is TGTGCCAGCAGTTATCGGGACACCAATGAGCAGTTCTTC. Residues: CASSYRDTNEQFF.

The chain is built from TRBV2 and TRBJ2-2; D is unresolved. Germline V gene data show CDR1 as SNHLY and CDR2 as FYNNEI. Trimming removed 3 bases at V and 4 bases at J, with 6 bases between. The CDR3 is 13 residues long. The CDR3 reads CASSEDLTGELFF. Written as DNA, the CDR3 is TGTGCCAGCAGTGAGGACCTCACCGGGGAGCTGTTTTTT.

CDR3 sequence reads: CASSLELLPGPTNTEAFF. The CDR3 bases are TGTGCCAGCAGCTTAGAATTATTACCGGGACCAACGAACACTGAAGCTTTCTTT. This rearrangement joins TRBV7-8 to TRBJ1-1; tentative D call: TRBD1 (5 bases). The V end lost 1 base, the J end lost 1 base, and 19 bases lay between the germline ends. Germline V gene data show CDR1 as SGHVS and CDR2 as FQNEAQ. The CDR3 totals 18 residues.

This chain uses TRBV6-5 with TRBJ2-5; 8 bases line up with TRBD2. This CDR3 comprises 15 residues. The ends lost 2 bases at V and 3 bases at J; junction bases unmatched: 5. Germline CDR1 reads MNHEY; CDR2 reads SVGAGI. Written as DNA, the CDR3 is TGTGCCAGCAGTTACCTTGGACTAGCAGAAGAGACCCAGTACTTC. Protein product: CASSYLGLAEETQYF.

CDR3 sequence reads: CASSPSDPSFYEQYF. CDR3 DNA sequence: TGTGCCAGCAGTCCCTCGGACCCCAGCTTCTACGAGCAGTACTTC. The V and J genes are TRBV6-1 and TRBJ2-7; D unresolved. With 5 bases removed from V and 3 bases from J, the gap between germline ends came to 17 bases. The germline CDR1 and CDR2 sequences are MNHNS and SASEGT. The CDR3 has 15 amino acids.

This chain connects TRBV28 to TRBJ2-5, with 9 bases matching TRBD2. The V gene's germline CDR1 is MDHEN and CDR2 SYDVKM. V lost 5 bases to trimming and J lost 4 bases; unmatched junction nucleotides: 5. CDR3 length: 14 residues. As DNA, the CDR3 is TGTGCCAGCAGTCCCCAGACTAGCGGAGAGACCCAGTACTTC. The encoded protein is CASSPQTSGETQYF.